These 20 T cell receptor beta chains were sequenced from one sample in a study of T cells in Graves' hyperthyroidism and ophthalmopathy. TCR beta CDR3 region amplification was performed from RNA transcripts. The HTBI primer set served for first-round RT-PCR of the TCR CDR3. MiXCR, applied by TCRdb to the multiplex PCR reads, yields one record per CDR3 protein. The sample consists of hundreds of thousands of distinct CDR3 sequences, roughly 16% of them appearing once. What was sequenced was blood. The receptors were sampled from a woman between 25 and 40 years old with Graves' hyperthyroidism.

This chain connects TRBV4-1 to TRBJ2-3, with D possibly TRBD2 on 5 matching bases. The V gene lost 1 base and the J gene lost 4 bases, with 12 bases spanning the gap. Germline loops: CDR1 MGHRA, CDR2 YSYEKL. The CDR3 is made up of 15 amino acids. The CDR3 region has the DNA TGCGCCAGCAGCCAAGCCAGCGGAGACCCAGATACGCAGTATTTT. Protein product: CASSQASGDPDTQYF.

This clonotype occurred many times. V and J are TRBV18 and TRBJ2-1; a possible D gene is TRBD1 (6 bases). V gave up 4 bases and J gave up 7 bases, with 11 bases separating them. The CDR3 has 13 residues. CDR1 is KGHSH and CDR2 is LQKENI in the germline V gene. Here the CDR3 reads CASSQVQGNEQFF. The CDR3, as DNA: TGTGCCAGCTCACAGGTACAGGGAAATGAGCAGTTCTTC.

This chain links TRBV7-9 with TRBJ2-1; possibly TRBD1 for D (6 bases). Germline-derived CDR1 and CDR2 are SEHNR and FQNEAQ (reference sequence). The CDR3 loop spans 10 amino acids. V gave up 11 bases and J gave up 9 bases, with 11 bases separating them. The CDR3, as DNA: TGTGCCTTACAGGGTCGTGAGCAGTTCTTC. This translates into CALQGREQFF.

Concerning this clonotype itself: A much larger clone lies one base from this, so it may be a read error. The rearrangement links TRBV2 to TRBJ2-1, with D unresolved. CDR1 and CDR2 from the germline V gene are SNHLY and FYNNEI. This CDR3 region has 15 residues. CDR3 residues: CISSPTLSSYNEQFF. The CDR3 DNA reads as TGTATCAGCAGTCCCACATTGAGCTCCTACAATGAGCAGTTCTTC.

The V call is TRBV28, the J call TRBJ2-7; 11 nucleotides align to TRBD1. The V gene end was trimmed by 6 bases and the J gene end by 2 bases; junction bases not matched to a gene: 6. Germline-derived CDR1 and CDR2 are MDHEN and SYDVKM. There are 15 residues in the CDR3. The CDR3 nucleotides read TGTGCCAGCAGCCGACCGGGACAGGGGGCCTACGAGCAGTACTTC. Residues: CASSRPGQGAYEQYF.

V gene TRBV24-1 combines with J gene TRBJ2-1; TRBD1 matches 7 bases. The V gene's germline CDR1 is KGHDR and CDR2 SFDVKD. CDR3 length equals 15 residues. V was clipped by 7 bases and J by 1 base; unmatched bases: 6. In DNA form, the CDR3 reads TGTGCCACCAGCCCCGGGACAGCGTCCTACAATGAGCAGTTCTTC. This gives the protein CATSPGTASYNEQFF.

The sample holds a few counts of this clonotype. V usage is TRBV15 and J usage is TRBJ2-1; D may be TRBD2 (6 bases). Germline V lookup: CDR1 LNHNV, CDR2 YYDKDF (reference sequence). There are 15 residues in the CDR3. V was trimmed by 1 base and J by 8 bases, leaving 15 bases between them. CDR3 DNA sequence: TGTGCCACCAGCAGAGGAGACGGGAGTGGCCATGAGCAGTTCTTC. Translating gives CATSRGDGSGHEQFF. Full variable domain (outside the CDR3, taken from reference TRBV15 and TRBJ2-1): DAMVIQNPRYQVTQFGKPVTLSCSQTLNHNVMYWYQQKSSQAPKLLFHYYDKDFNNEADTPDNFQSRRPNTSFCFLDIRSPGLGDTAMYLCATSRGDGSGHEQFFGPGTRLTVL.

This clonotype has a count of ten or more. The genes are TRBV6-1 and TRBJ2-7, with D hard to call. In germline, CDR1 is MNHNS, CDR2 SASEGT. Trimming took 3 bases from V and 0 from J, leaving 15 bases between them. This CDR3 region has 16 residues. As DNA, the CDR3 is TGTGCCAGCAGTGATAGTCCCTACGGAAACTCCTACGAGCAGTACTTC. Translation gives CASSDSPYGNSYEQYF.

The rearrangement links TRBV9 to TRBJ2-1; D may be TRBD1 or TRBD2 (6 bases each). The length of the CDR3 is 16 residues. V was clipped by 3 bases and J by 9 bases, with 22 bases between them. The germline CDR1 and CDR2 sequences are SGDLS and YYNGEE. CDR3 residues: CASSANNQGLGSEQFF. The CDR3 DNA sequence: TGTGCCAGCAGCGCCAACAACCAGGGGCTCGGGAGTGAGCAGTTCTTC. The full variable domain, its missing parts supplied by reference TRBV9 and TRBJ2-1, is DSGVTQTPKHLITATGQRVTLRCSPRSGDLSVYWYQQSLDQGLQFLIQYYNGEERAKGNILERFSAQQFPDLHSELNLSSLELGDSALYFCASSANNQGLGSEQFFGPGTRLTVL.

This clonotype was picked up many times. The chain recombines TRBV12-3 or TRBV12-4 with TRBJ2-7, with TRBD2 identical over 8 bases. The CDR3 consists of 15 residues. The trim removed 5 bases at V and 8 bases at J, leaving 14 bases unmatched. CDR3 sequence reads: CASSPLGRGVLKQYF. The CDR3 DNA sequence: TGTGCCAGCAGTCCCCTCGGGCGGGGGGTTCTCAAGCAGTACTTC.

Many counts were recorded for this clonotype. The V gene is TRBV30, the J gene TRBJ2-7; D is perhaps TRBD1 (5 bases). There are 13 residues in the CDR3. V gave up 3 bases and J gave up 2 bases, with 11 bases separating them. Germline V gene data show CDR1 as GTSNPN and CDR2 as SVGIG (reference sequence). CDR3: CAWRNQGPYEQYF. In DNA form, the CDR3 reads TGTGCCTGGAGGAACCAGGGTCCCTACGAGCAGTACTTC.

The rearrangement joins TRBV6-1 to TRBJ1-5, with D possibly being TRBD1 (5 bases). Germline values: CDR1 MNHNS, CDR2 SASEGT. Between the trimmed V and J ends, which lost 6 bases and 0 bases, there was a span of 9 bases. This CDR3 has 14 amino acids. CDR3 amino acids: CASRPDSSNQPQHF. DNA of the CDR3: TGTGCCAGCAGACCCGACAGTAGCAATCAGCCCCAGCATTTT.

The J gene is TRBJ1-3, the V gene TRBV6-1, with D uncertain. The V gene's germline CDR1 is MNHNS and CDR2 SASEGT. CDR3 length: 15 residues. V was clipped by 6 bases and J by 0 bases, with 12 bases between them. CDR3 DNA: TGTGCCAGCAGGCAGAATAAGAACTCTGGAAACACCATATATTTT. This translates into CASRQNKNSGNTIYF.

With respect to this clonotype: A much larger clonotype is one base distant, so this may be a read error. This rearrangement joins TRBV7-9 to TRBJ2-1; tentative D call: TRBD2 (5 bases). Germline CDR1 reads SEHNR; CDR2 reads FQNEAQ (reference sequence). Trimming took off 5 bases at V and 10 bases at J, with 15 bases between the two ends. This CDR3 region has 13 residues. CDR3 in DNA: TGTGCCAGCAGCCTTGGTAACCGAGGGGAGCAGTTCTTC. This gives the protein CASSLGNRGEQFF.

The rearrangement joins TRBV4-2 to TRBJ1-5; 9 bases agree with TRBD1. CDR1 is LGHNA and CDR2 is YNFKEQ in the germline V gene. This CDR3 has 16 residues. After removal of 4 bases from V and 5 bases from J, the junction contained 9 bases not matched to a gene. CDR3 amino acids: CASSPRTGAFYQPQHF. DNA for the CDR3: TGTGCCAGCAGCCCACGGACAGGGGCGTTTTATCAGCCCCAGCATTTT.

This clonotype was detected many times. V gene TRBV27 combines with J gene TRBJ2-7; D may be TRBD2 (6 bases). The CDR3 has 19 residues. CDR1 and CDR2 from the germline V gene are MNHEY and SMNVEV (reference sequence). Trimming stripped 2 bases from V and 4 bases from J, with 27 bases between. The CDR3 DNA follows: TGTGCCAGCAGTTTAGTCTTGGACGGACGATCGAAGGGGACTTACGAGCAGTACTTC. Residues: CASSLVLDGRSKGTYEQYF.

The sample holds many counts of this clonotype. V gene TRBV30 combines with J gene TRBJ2-1, with TRBD1 matching over 7 bases. The germline CDR1 and CDR2 sequences are GTSNPN and SVGIG (reference sequence). CDR3 length equals 13 residues. Losses at the gene ends were 1 base for V and 4 bases for J; bases not matched to a gene: 1. CDR3 loop: CAWSDRGYNEQFF. The DNA for the CDR3 is TGTGCCTGGAGTGACAGGGGATACAATGAGCAGTTCTTC.

This chain links TRBV20-1 with TRBJ2-3; D not certain. Germline V CDR1 and CDR2: DFQATT, SNEGSKA (reference sequence). The CDR3 totals 13 residues. Trimming removed 0 bases at V and 1 base at J, with 5 bases between. CDR3 residues: CSARDFRTDTQYF. The CDR3, as DNA: TGCAGTGCTAGAGACTTTCGCACAGATACGCAGTATTTT.

This clonotype appeared many times. CDR3 loop: CASSDRDEKTQYF. Here the CDR3 DNA reads TGCGCCAGCAGTGACCGGGACGAAAAGACCCAGTACTTC. V is TRBV10-1 and J is TRBJ2-5; D may correspond to TRBD1 or TRBD2 (5 bases each). Between the trimmed V and J ends, which lost 3 bases and 6 bases, there was a span of 11 bases. CDR3 size: 13 residues. CDR1 and CDR2 (germline): WNHNN, SYGVQD (reference sequence).

This clonotype was detected a few times. The J gene is TRBJ1-2, the V gene TRBV20-1; D uncertain. The CDR3 runs 12 residues. Deletions cut 3 bases from V and 10 bases from J, with 15 bases between. From germline, CDR1 is DFQATT and CDR2 SNEGSKA (reference sequence). The CDR3: CSARDPLSVYTF. The CDR3 nucleotides are TGCAGTGCTAGGGATCCCTTATCGGTCTACACCTTC.